This T cell receptor (beta chain) was retrieved from a study of OX40 agonist ivuxolimab in advanced cancers. The overall study: Clinicians treated patients with ivuxolimab, an agonistic anti-OX40 (CD134) antibody. Of the participants, around 39% had some prior anti-PD-1, anti-PD-L1 or anti-CTLA-4 therapy, which was allowed. The study, taken as a whole, reports: Normalized T-cell clonal expansion was also low in some nonresponders.

Baseline was the first blood sampling point, followed by cycle 4 day 1 and cycle 7 day 1. Data came from immunoSEQ multiplex PCR; TCRdb stores just in-frame clones and leaves some out. This sample carries tens of thousands of clones, about 80% of them seen once, and the ten largest clones take about 2.5%. About this clone itself: Its antigen remains unidentified.

Germline values: CDR1 SGHDT, CDR2 YYEEEE. The CDR3 extends over 13 amino acids. V lost 4 bases, J lost 10 bases, and 14 bases lay in between. This specimen consisted of CD4+ or CD8+ T cells sorted from blood, obtained in a trial of the OX40 agonist ivuxolimab. The receptor was isolated from an adult with an advanced solid tumor such as melanoma, head and neck, liver or kidney cancer. The chain couples TRBV5-6 to TRBJ1-4; D gene ambiguous. The CDR3 spells CASSAGRGGKLFF. The CDR3 DNA reads as TGTGCCAGCAGCGCTGGGAGAGGCGGAAAACTGTTTTTT. Supplemented by reference TRBV5-6 and TRBJ1-4, the full variable domain reads DAGVTQSPTHLIKTRGQQVTLRCSPKSGHDTVSWYQQALGQGPQFIFQYYEEEERQRGNFPDRFSGHQFPNYSSELNVNALLLGDSALYLCASSAGRGGKLFFGSGTQLSVL.